This TCR beta chain was retrieved from a study of early T cells in non-severe SARS-CoV-2 infection. Overall study: Bulk RNA from unsorted whole blood was sequenced; chains were unpaired.

General study results and limits: CD4 and private specificities were missed by VDJdb matching, which favored anti-spike CD8 responses.

Details on this clonotype: Its antigen is not identified.

V lost 0 bases to trimming and J lost 3 bases; unmatched junction nucleotides: 2. This CDR3 spans 15 amino acids. The germline V gene encodes CDR1 ENHRY and CDR2 SYGVKD. One entry per CDR3 protein, called by TCRdb with MiXCR from the 5' RACE reads. The sample records some 73,000 distinct CDR3 sequences, more than 10% being singletons. The chain is built from TRBV10-3 and TRBJ2-1; 7 bases line up with TRBD2. The TCR was taken from an adult who was a healthcare worker with PCR-confirmed SARS-CoV-2 infection or an uninfected control (not recorded which). The sample consisted of whole blood. CDR3 in amino acids: CAISESASGYNEQFF. CDR3 nucleotides: TGTGCCATCAGTGAGTCGGCTAGCGGCTACAATGAGCAGTTCTTC.